A selection of T cell receptor beta chains follows, all from one sample in a study of T cell responses to AZD1222 COVID-19 vaccine. Some clones are missing from TCRdb's copy, which holds only in-frame ones; the method was immunoSEQ multiplex PCR. The sample holds about 120,000 clones, approximately 87% seen once. Specimen: peripheral blood, collected on day 0 of AZD1222 vaccination. The source of these receptors is an adult in good health. Each CDR3 is given with its conserved first and last residue. Each record gives: V gene, J gene, CDR3 length, clone size, D gene, CDR3 DNA, CDR3 protein. The D gene is left open where the match is weak. Size values are once, few and many counts, or a class for expanded clones, and some rows have none.

v_gene: TRBV10-3
j_gene: TRBJ1-6
len: 12
abundance: few
d_gene: .
CDR3nt: TGTGCCATCAGTGCGGCCAATTCACCCCTCCACTTT
CDR3aa: CAISAANSPLHF

v_gene: TRBV5-4
j_gene: TRBJ2-7
len: 12
abundance: few
d_gene: .
CDR3nt: TGTGCCAGCAGCTTGTACAGAACCGAGCAGTACTTC
CDR3aa: CASSLYRTEQYF

v_gene: TRBV4-1
j_gene: TRBJ1-1
len: 15
abundance: .
d_gene: TRBD1
CDR3nt: TGCGCCAGCAGCCTTCTGGGACAGAAGAACACTGAAGCTTTCTTT
CDR3aa: CASSLLGQKNTEAFF

v_gene: TRBV10-3
j_gene: TRBJ1-2
len: 14
abundance: once
d_gene: .
CDR3nt: TGTGCCATCAGTGAGTCGCGGCAGGGGTATGGCTACACCTTC
CDR3aa: CAISESRQGYGYTF

v_gene: TRBV5-4
j_gene: TRBJ1-1
len: 15
abundance: .
d_gene: .
CDR3nt: TGTGCCAGCAGCCCAGAAACAGGGCGGGGGACTGAAGCTTTCTTT
CDR3aa: CASSPETGRGTEAFF

v_gene: TRBV7-8
j_gene: TRBJ2-1
len: 17
abundance: .
d_gene: TRBD2
CDR3nt: TGTGCCAGCAGCTTAGCGAGGTGGACTAGCGGGGGAAATGAGCAGTTCTTC
CDR3aa: CASSLARWTSGGNEQFF

v_gene: TRBV3-1/TRBV3-2
j_gene: TRBJ1-1
len: 16
abundance: .
d_gene: TRBD1
CDR3nt: TGTGCCAGCAGCCAGACACCGACAGGGGGCTTTACTGAAGCTTTCTTT
CDR3aa: CASSQTPTGGFTEAFF

v_gene: TRBV11-2
j_gene: TRBJ1-1
len: 14
abundance: .
d_gene: .
CDR3nt: TGTGCCAGCAGCTTAAGTGAGGGAGGGACTGAAGCTTTCTTT
CDR3aa: CASSLSEGGTEAFF

v_gene: TRBV25-1
j_gene: TRBJ1-6
len: 13
abundance: .
d_gene: TRBD1
CDR3nt: TGTGCCAGCACCGGGACAGGGGCTTCACCCCTCCACTTT
CDR3aa: CASTGTGASPLHF

v_gene: TRBV3-1/TRBV3-2
j_gene: TRBJ1-5
len: 14
abundance: .
d_gene: .
CDR3nt: TGTGCCAGCAGCCAAGAAGGGTTGGAGAAGCCCCAGCATTTT
CDR3aa: CASSQEGLEKPQHF

v_gene: TRBV9
j_gene: TRBJ2-7
len: 15
abundance: .
d_gene: TRBD1
CDR3nt: TGTGCCAGCAGCGTAGCAGGGGGCGCTCCACACGAGCAGTACTTC
CDR3aa: CASSVAGGAPHEQYF

v_gene: TRBV7-2
j_gene: TRBJ2-7
len: 17
abundance: .
d_gene: TRBD2
CDR3nt: TGTGCCAGCAGCTTAAATAGACTAGCGGGGGGATCGGGGGAGCAGTACTTC
CDR3aa: CASSLNRLAGGSGEQYF

v_gene: TRBV3-1/TRBV3-2
j_gene: TRBJ1-4
len: 15
abundance: .
d_gene: .
CDR3nt: TGTGCCAGCAGCCCTGCACGGACGGCTAATGAAAAACTGTTTTTT
CDR3aa: CASSPARTANEKLFF

v_gene: TRBV28
j_gene: TRBJ1-1
len: 13
abundance: .
d_gene: .
CDR3nt: TGTGCCAGCAGTCCCAGCTTGAACACTGAAGCTTTCTTT
CDR3aa: CASSPSLNTEAFF

v_gene: TRBV12-3/TRBV12-4
j_gene: TRBJ1-2
len: 13
abundance: few
d_gene: .
CDR3nt: TGTGCCAGCAGTCCCTCGCAGAACTATGGCTACACCTTC
CDR3aa: CASSPSQNYGYTF

v_gene: TRBV19
j_gene: TRBJ1-1
len: 19
abundance: .
d_gene: .
CDR3nt: TGTGCCAGTAGTATAGTCCAAACGGGACGGCCGGGAGAGGACACTGAAGCTTTCTTT
CDR3aa: CASSIVQTGRPGEDTEAFF

v_gene: TRBV2
j_gene: TRBJ1-5
len: 14
abundance: .
d_gene: TRBD1
CDR3nt: TGTGCCAGCAGTGGGACAGGGGGGAATCAGCCCCAGCATTTT
CDR3aa: CASSGTGGNQPQHF

v_gene: TRBV3-1/TRBV3-2
j_gene: TRBJ1-1
len: 16
abundance: .
d_gene: .
CDR3nt: TGTGCCAGCAGCCAAGATCTTGGCGGGGGGGACACTGAAGCTTTCTTT
CDR3aa: CASSQDLGGGDTEAFF

v_gene: TRBV15
j_gene: TRBJ2-5
len: 13
abundance: .
d_gene: .
CDR3nt: TGTGCCACCAGCAGAGGATTAGAAGAGACCCAGTACTTC
CDR3aa: CATSRGLEETQYF

v_gene: TRBV7-6
j_gene: TRBJ2-7
len: 15
abundance: .
d_gene: .
CDR3nt: TGTGCCAGCAGCTTAGTTCGGGGGATGCACTACGAGCAGTACTTC
CDR3aa: CASSLVRGMHYEQYF

v_gene: TRBV5-5
j_gene: TRBJ1-3
len: 17
abundance: .
d_gene: .
CDR3nt: TGTGCCAGCAGCTTGGTAGCAGGAAGATCTCCCGGAAACACCATATATTTT
CDR3aa: CASSLVAGRSPGNTIYF

v_gene: TRBV19
j_gene: TRBJ1-4
len: 16
abundance: .
d_gene: .
CDR3nt: TGTGCCAGTAGCAGCCCCCCGACGGGAACTAATGAAAAACTGTTTTTT
CDR3aa: CASSSPPTGTNEKLFF

v_gene: TRBV5-1
j_gene: TRBJ1-2
len: 15
abundance: .
d_gene: .
CDR3nt: TGCGCCAGCAGCTTGGAGGGGGACGGGAACTATGGCTACACCTTC
CDR3aa: CASSLEGDGNYGYTF

v_gene: TRBV7-9
j_gene: TRBJ1-5
len: 14
abundance: .
d_gene: .
CDR3nt: TGTGCCAGCAGCTTAGCGGACCGGCCTCAGCCCCAGCATTTT
CDR3aa: CASSLADRPQPQHF

v_gene: TRBV6-2/TRBV6-3
j_gene: TRBJ1-5
len: 14
abundance: .
d_gene: TRBD1
CDR3nt: TGTGCCAGCAGCTGGACAGGGGACAATCAGCCCCAGCATTTT
CDR3aa: CASSWTGDNQPQHF

v_gene: TRBV5-6
j_gene: TRBJ1-5
len: 15
abundance: .
d_gene: .
CDR3nt: TGTGCCAGCAGCTTTGGATGGACGGGGAATCAGCCCCAGCATTTT
CDR3aa: CASSFGWTGNQPQHF

v_gene: TRBV7-3
j_gene: TRBJ1-6
len: 17
abundance: .
d_gene: TRBD1
CDR3nt: TGTGCCAGCAGCTTATTTCCTCAGGGGGAGGGTAATTCACCCCTCCACTTT
CDR3aa: CASSLFPQGEGNSPLHF

v_gene: TRBV5-8
j_gene: TRBJ1-4
len: 14
abundance: .
d_gene: .
CDR3nt: TGTGCCAGCAGCAACGGAGGGTTGGGGGAAAAACTGTTTTTT
CDR3aa: CASSNGGLGEKLFF

v_gene: TRBV4-3
j_gene: TRBJ1-1
len: 15
abundance: .
d_gene: .
CDR3nt: TGCGCCAGCAGCCAAGGGGTGGGAACCCTCTCTGAAGCTTTCTTT
CDR3aa: CASSQGVGTLSEAFF

v_gene: TRBV6-5
j_gene: TRBJ1-2
len: 11
abundance: once
d_gene: .
CDR3nt: TGTGCCAGCAGTAGCCTCTATGGCTACACCTTC
CDR3aa: CASSSLYGYTF

v_gene: TRBV12-3/TRBV12-4
j_gene: TRBJ2-7
len: 10
abundance: .
d_gene: .
CDR3nt: TGTGCCAGCAGTTTAGGGTCCCTGAAATTC
CDR3aa: CASSLGSLKF

v_gene: TRBV27
j_gene: TRBJ1-3
len: 15
abundance: .
d_gene: TRBD1
CDR3nt: TGTGCCAGCAGTTTAGTAGGGGGCTCGGGAAACACCATATATTTT
CDR3aa: CASSLVGGSGNTIYF

v_gene: TRBV19
j_gene: TRBJ2-7
len: 15
abundance: .
d_gene: TRBD1
CDR3nt: TGTGCCAGTAGTATGGGACAGGGGTCCACCTACGAGCAGTACTTC
CDR3aa: CASSMGQGSTYEQYF

v_gene: TRBV20-1
j_gene: TRBJ2-1
len: 14
abundance: once
d_gene: .
CDR3nt: TGCAGTGCTAGTGCCGACGGGTCGGGCCATGAGCAGTTCTTC
CDR3aa: CSASADGSGHEQFF

v_gene: TRBV11-2
j_gene: TRBJ1-6
len: 16
abundance: .
d_gene: .
CDR3nt: TGTGCCAGCAGCTTAGGCCAGGGCCTCTATAATTCACCCCTCCACTTT
CDR3aa: CASSLGQGLYNSPLHF

v_gene: TRBV29-1
j_gene: TRBJ2-6
len: 15
abundance: .
d_gene: .
CDR3nt: TGCAGCGTTGGAGGTTTAGATACTGGGGCCAACGTCCTGACTTTC
CDR3aa: CSVGGLDTGANVLTF

v_gene: TRBV9
j_gene: TRBJ2-5
len: 12
abundance: .
d_gene: .
CDR3nt: .
CDR3aa: CASSVGQGSVNF

v_gene: TRBV6-2/TRBV6-3
j_gene: TRBJ1-5
len: 17
abundance: .
d_gene: TRBD1
CDR3nt: TGTGCCAGCAGTTCCACCGGACAGGGGGCGAACCCCGGGCCCCAGCATTTT
CDR3aa: CASSSTGQGANPGPQHF

v_gene: TRBV3-1/TRBV3-2
j_gene: TRBJ2-3
len: 18
abundance: .
d_gene: .
CDR3nt: TGTGCCAGCAGCCAAGATCGGAGGTCAAGTTTGGGCCCGGATACGCAGTATTTT
CDR3aa: CASSQDRRSSLGPDTQYF

v_gene: TRBV4-1
j_gene: TRBJ2-7
len: 17
abundance: .
d_gene: TRBD2
CDR3nt: TGCGCCAGCAGCCCGACGTTGGGCGGGGGGCCCCCCTACGAGCAGTACTTC
CDR3aa: CASSPTLGGGPPYEQYF

v_gene: TRBV6-6
j_gene: TRBJ1-2
len: 13
abundance: .
d_gene: .
CDR3nt: TGTGCCAGCAGCCCAGAACCTAACTATGGCTACACCTTC
CDR3aa: CASSPEPNYGYTF

v_gene: TRBV5-1
j_gene: TRBJ1-6
len: 15
abundance: .
d_gene: .
CDR3nt: TGCGCCAGCAGCTTGGAAACAGGGACCGGATCACCCCTCCACTTT
CDR3aa: CASSLETGTGSPLHF

v_gene: TRBV5-1
j_gene: TRBJ1-3
len: 15
abundance: .
d_gene: TRBD1
CDR3nt: TGCGCCAGCAGCTTGACAGGGGCCGAAGGAAACACCATATATTTT
CDR3aa: CASSLTGAEGNTIYF

v_gene: TRBV5-8
j_gene: TRBJ1-5
len: 14
abundance: .
d_gene: .
CDR3nt: TGTGCCAGCAGCTTGTGGGGTTCAAATCAGCCCCAGCATTTT
CDR3aa: CASSLWGSNQPQHF

v_gene: TRBV18
j_gene: TRBJ1-2
len: 13
abundance: .
d_gene: .
CDR3nt: TGTGCCAGCTCACCGAGACAGGCATATGGCTACACCTTC
CDR3aa: CASSPRQAYGYTF

v_gene: TRBV6-5
j_gene: TRBJ1-2
len: 12
abundance: .
d_gene: .
CDR3nt: TGTGCCAGCAGTCCCGAGCCGGGCGGCTACACCTTC
CDR3aa: CASSPEPGGYTF

v_gene: TRBV6-2/TRBV6-3
j_gene: TRBJ1-5
len: 15
abundance: .
d_gene: TRBD1
CDR3nt: TGTGCCAGCAGTCGGGACAGGGGGCCCGGCCAGCCCCAGCATTTT
CDR3aa: CASSRDRGPGQPQHF

v_gene: TRBV29-1
j_gene: TRBJ1-2
len: 12
abundance: .
d_gene: .
CDR3nt: TGCAGCGTTGTTCCGGGAACCTATGGCTACACCTTC
CDR3aa: CSVVPGTYGYTF

v_gene: TRBV18
j_gene: TRBJ1-2
len: 16
abundance: .
d_gene: TRBD1
CDR3nt: TGTGCCAGCTCACCACCGACAGGGAACCTTAACTATGGCTACACCTTC
CDR3aa: CASSPPTGNLNYGYTF

v_gene: TRBV7-8
j_gene: TRBJ2-2
len: 14
abundance: .
d_gene: .
CDR3nt: TGTGCCAGCCTAAGGGGGGCGAGGGCCGGGGAGCTGTTTTTT
CDR3aa: CASLRGARAGELFF

v_gene: TRBV7-7
j_gene: TRBJ2-7
len: 15
abundance: .
d_gene: .
CDR3nt: TGTGCCAGCAGCTTATCGGTTGAGGGCTACAACGAGCAGTACTTC
CDR3aa: CASSLSVEGYNEQYF

v_gene: TRBV25-1
j_gene: TRBJ1-6
len: 14
abundance: medium-sized
d_gene: .
CDR3nt: TGTGCCAGCAGTGTAGACAGCGGAAATTCACCCCTCCACTTT
CDR3aa: CASSVDSGNSPLHF

v_gene: TRBV5-5
j_gene: TRBJ2-3
len: 16
abundance: .
d_gene: .
CDR3nt: TGTGCCAGCAGCTTGGGGCCGGGGGCAGGGTCAGATACGCAGTATTTT
CDR3aa: CASSLGPGAGSDTQYF

v_gene: TRBV6-5
j_gene: TRBJ2-1
len: 15
abundance: once
d_gene: TRBD1
CDR3nt: TGTGCCAGCAGTTCCCGGGACAGGGGTTTCGATGAGCAGTTCTTC
CDR3aa: CASSSRDRGFDEQFF

v_gene: TRBV2
j_gene: TRBJ1-4
len: 13
abundance: .
d_gene: .
CDR3nt: TGTGCCAGCAGTGAAGACAGGTCCGAAAAACTGTTTTTT
CDR3aa: CASSEDRSEKLFF